The sequence of this T cell receptor beta chain was determined in a study of T-cell reconstitution after alpha-beta-depleted transplantation in children. Study conclusions and caveats: Newly produced T cells mostly provided counts and TCRbeta diversity after one year, as hyperexpanded clones declined. In some patients, recipient T cells and intrathymic progenitors surviving conditioning explained high day-60 diversity.

CDR1 and CDR2 (germline): KGHSH, LQKENI. This CDR3 has 13 amino acids. Trimming removed 3 bases at V and 6 bases at J, with 11 bases between. The TCRbeta library incorporated unique molecular identifiers. TCRdb re-derived calls from the PCR reads in MiXCR, one entry per CDR3 protein. Among around 960,000 distinct CDR3 sequences listed, about 30% were seen once. Of note for this clonotype: Its antigen is undetermined.

Material: PBMCs, mostly from graft donor cells, obtained 360 days after TCRalphabeta/CD19-depleted stem cell transplant. The TCR originated in a boy under two years old who had a stem cell transplant for SCID, so the T cells may come from the graft donor. The chain employs TRBV18 and TRBJ1-1, with a possible D match to TRBD1 (6 bases). The CDR3 DNA sequence: TGTGCCAGCTCACCTACAGGGTTCGCTGAAGCTTTCTTT. This translates into CASSPTGFAEAFF.